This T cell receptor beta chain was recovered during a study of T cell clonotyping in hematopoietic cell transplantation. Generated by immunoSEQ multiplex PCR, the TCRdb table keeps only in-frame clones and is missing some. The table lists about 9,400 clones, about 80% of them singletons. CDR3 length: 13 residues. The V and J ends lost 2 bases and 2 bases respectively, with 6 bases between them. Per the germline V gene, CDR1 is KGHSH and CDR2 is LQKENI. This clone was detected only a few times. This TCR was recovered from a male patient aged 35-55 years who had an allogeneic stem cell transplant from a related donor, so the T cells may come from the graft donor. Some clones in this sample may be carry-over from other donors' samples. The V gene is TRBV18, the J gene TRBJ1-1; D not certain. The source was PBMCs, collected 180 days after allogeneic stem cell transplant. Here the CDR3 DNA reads TGTGCCAGCTCACCAGTCCTAAACACTGAAGCTTTCTTT. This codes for CASSPVLNTEAFF.